A single sample gave rise to the 17 T cell receptor beta chains below, sequenced in a study of control samples from healthy donors and cancer patients. Measured with immunoSEQ multiplex PCR; TCRdb has only the in-frame clones, and not every one. Of fewer than 80,000 clones in the sample, 90% were seen once. Source material: PBMCs. The receptor source for this set is a man between 60 and 75 years old with colorectal cancer.

The chain uses TRBV3-1 (or the pseudogene TRBV3-2) and TRBJ1-4; D call uncertain. Trimming left V 7 bases short and J 10 bases short, with 19 bases between. This CDR3 region has 14 residues. Germline values: CDR1 LGHDT, CDR2 YNNKEL (reference sequence). CDR3 in amino acids: CASTLDGPWGKLFF. DNA for the CDR3: TGTGCCAGCACCCTAGACGGACCTTGGGGAAAACTGTTTTTT.

This clone has only a few counts. This chain links TRBV10-1 with TRBJ2-2; D is undetermined. This CDR3 is 15 amino acids long. The V end was cut by 0 bases, the J end by 5 bases, with 10 bases between. Germline V CDR1 and CDR2: WNHNN, SYGVQD (reference sequence). CDR3 coding DNA: TGCGCCAGCAGTGAGTCGAGAGAGGTAACCGGGGAGCTGTTTTTT. Protein product: CASSESREVTGELFF.

The chain is built from TRBV30 and TRBJ1-1; D remains ambiguous. The CDR3 extends over 13 amino acids. Trimming cost V 0 bases and J 0 bases, with 5 bases left between them. The V gene's germline CDR1 is GTSNPN and CDR2 SVGIG (reference sequence). CDR3 sequence: CAWSVAMNTEAFF. CDR3 sequence (DNA): TGTGCCTGGAGTGTAGCGATGAACACTGAAGCTTTCTTT.

The chain links TRBV6-6 to TRBJ1-1; 8 bases are a match to TRBD1. CDR3 length: 16 amino acids. V was clipped by 5 bases and J by 2 bases; unmatched bases: 10. Germline V CDR1 and CDR2: MNHNY, SVGAGI (reference sequence). CDR3 DNA sequence: TGTGCCAGCAGTACTATCAAGGGACAGGCAAACACTGAAGCTTTCTTT. It codes for CASSTIKGQANTEAFF.

V usage is TRBV29-1 and J usage is TRBJ1-1; no clear D. CDR1 is SQVTM, CDR2 ANQGSEA, per germline. This CDR3 has 13 residues. V was shortened by 6 bases and J by 4 bases, with 15 bases between the two germline ends. The CDR3 region is CSVPTEGGTEAFF. The CDR3 DNA is TGCAGCGTCCCTACTGAGGGAGGCACTGAAGCTTTCTTT.

The chain joins TRBV2 to TRBJ1-2; 9 bases line up with TRBD1. The V gene end was trimmed by 6 bases and the J gene end by 8 bases; junction bases not matched to a gene: 16. CDR1 and CDR2 (germline): SNHLY, FYNNEI. This CDR3 is 16 amino acids long. As DNA, the CDR3 is TGTGCCAGCAGCCGCCCCGGGACAGGGCGGGTGGACGGCTACACCTTC. Encoded protein: CASSRPGTGRVDGYTF.

The chain uses TRBV19 and TRBJ2-7, with TRBD1 identical over 9 bases. Germline-derived CDR1 and CDR2 are LNHDA and SQIVND (reference sequence). This CDR3 spans 15 amino acids. After removal of 1 base from V and 2 bases from J, the junction contained 3 bases not matched to a gene. The CDR3 sequence is CASSIVGQGPYEQYF. The CDR3 DNA is TGTGCCAGTAGTATAGTGGGACAGGGTCCCTACGAGCAGTACTTC.

The chain joins TRBV2 to TRBJ1-4, with TRBD1 matching 7 bases. CDR3 length equals 15 residues. After removal of 7 bases from V and 3 bases from J, the junction contained 8 bases not matched to a gene. Germline CDR1 and CDR2: SNHLY and FYNNEI. The CDR3 nucleotides are TGTGCCAGCATCCAACAGGGGTTGTCTAATGAAAAACTGTTTTTT. Its translation is CASIQQGLSNEKLFF.

This chain uses TRBV19 with TRBJ1-2; D gene ambiguous. Trimming stripped 1 base from V and 2 bases from J, with 11 bases between. The CDR3 runs 15 residues. Germline assignment: CDR1 LNHDA and CDR2 SQIVND (reference sequence). DNA for the CDR3: TGTGCCAGTAGTATAGTCGGACTGGGGAACTATGGCTACACCTTC. Residues: CASSIVGLGNYGYTF. Full variable domain (outside the CDR3, taken from reference TRBV19 and TRBJ1-2): DGGITQSPKYLFRKEGQNVTLSCEQNLNHDAMYWYRQDPGQGLRLIYYSQIVNDFQKGDIAEGYSVSREKKESFPLTVTSAQKNPTAFYLCASSIVGLGNYGYTFGSGTRLTVV.

The gene calls are TRBV19 and TRBJ2-3; D uncertain. Trimming pared 4 bases from V and 0 bases from J, leaving 5 bases between. The CDR3 is made up of 13 amino acids. Germline CDR1 and CDR2: LNHDA and SQIVND (reference sequence). The DNA for the CDR3 is TGTGCCAGTAGTAGCGACAGCACAGATACGCAGTATTTT. This sequence encodes CASSSDSTDTQYF.

This sequence joins TRBV2 and TRBJ2-2; possible D gene TRBD1, 5 bases. Deletions cut 2 bases from V and 4 bases from J, with 11 bases between. Germline V gene lookup returns CDR1 SNHLY and CDR2 FYNNEI. The CDR3 spans 15 residues. The CDR3 loop is CASSEKGMGTGELFF. The CDR3 region has the DNA TGTGCCAGCAGTGAAAAGGGGATGGGCACCGGGGAGCTGTTTTTT.

The chain combines TRBV10-3 with TRBJ1-2, with D maybe TRBD1 (6 bases). Germline V gene sequence: CDR1 ENHRY, CDR2 SYGVKD. Trimming shortened V by 6 bases and J by 8 bases, and 22 bases separated the two germline ends. This CDR3 is 15 amino acids long. The CDR3 sequence: CAIRKEEGVRGGYTF. The CDR3 DNA sequence: TGTGCCATCAGGAAGGAAGAGGGGGTAAGAGGGGGCTACACCTTC.

This chain uses TRBV27 with TRBJ2-1; 9 bases map to TRBD1. CDR1 and CDR2 from the germline V gene are MNHEY and SMNVEV (reference sequence). The CDR3 is 20 amino acids. Trimming took 5 bases from V and 8 from J; bases not matched to a gene: 25. CDR3 nucleotide sequence: TGTGCCAGCAGTCCGAGGGGGGACAGGGAGACAACATCCGAAATAGATGAGCAGTTCTTC. Its translation: CASSPRGDRETTSEIDEQFF.

The chain combines TRBV10-2 with TRBJ1-2, with D unclear. CDR3 length: 14 amino acids. The V gene's germline CDR1 is WSHSY and CDR2 SAAADI. V was clipped by 0 bases and J by 0 bases, with 5 bases between them. The CDR3 spells CASSESGTNYGYTF. The CDR3 region has the DNA TGCGCCAGCAGTGAGTCGGGAACTAACTATGGCTACACCTTC.

The rearrangement joins TRBV6-1 to TRBJ2-7; the D is unclear. The CDR3 has 11 residues. V gave up 0 bases and J gave up 3 bases, with 0 bases separating them. The germline V gene encodes CDR1 MNHNS and CDR2 SASEGT. The CDR3 DNA follows: TGTGCCAGCAGTGAAGCCTACGAGCAGTACTTC. It translates to CASSEAYEQYF.

The V call is TRBV11-2, the J call TRBJ2-1, with D perhaps given as TRBD1 or TRBD2 (5 bases each). CDR1 SGHAT and CDR2 FQNNGV come from the germline V gene. The CDR3 consists of 14 residues. V was pared by 5 bases and J by 9 bases, with 17 bases between. In DNA, the CDR3 is TGTGCCAGCAGCGCCAAACCGGGGCCCTCTGAGCAGTTCTTC. The encoded protein is CASSAKPGPSEQFF.

As DNA, the CDR3 is TGTGCCAGCAGATTCTCCCCCACACACAATGAGCAGTTCTTC. This codes for CASRFSPTHNEQFF. This sequence joins TRBV6-5 and TRBJ2-1; no firm D call. CDR1 and CDR2 from the germline V gene are MNHEY and SVGAGI. This CDR3 has 14 amino acids. Trimming left V 6 bases short and J 5 bases short, with 14 bases between.